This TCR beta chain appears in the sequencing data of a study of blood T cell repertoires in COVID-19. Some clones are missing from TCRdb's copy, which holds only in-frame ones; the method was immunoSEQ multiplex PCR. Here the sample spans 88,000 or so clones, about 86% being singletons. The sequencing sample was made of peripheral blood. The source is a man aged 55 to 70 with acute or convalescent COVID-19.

In DNA form, the CDR3 reads TGTGCCACCAGCAGAGGCGGGAGGGCCTCCGGGGAGCTGTTTTTT. It is translated as CATSRGGRASGELFF. The rearrangement uses TRBV15 and TRBJ2-2, with 9 bases lining up with TRBD2. The trim removed 1 base at V and 6 bases at J, leaving 3 bases unmatched. The length of the CDR3 is 15 residues. Germline CDR1 reads LNHNV; CDR2 reads YYDKDF (reference sequence).